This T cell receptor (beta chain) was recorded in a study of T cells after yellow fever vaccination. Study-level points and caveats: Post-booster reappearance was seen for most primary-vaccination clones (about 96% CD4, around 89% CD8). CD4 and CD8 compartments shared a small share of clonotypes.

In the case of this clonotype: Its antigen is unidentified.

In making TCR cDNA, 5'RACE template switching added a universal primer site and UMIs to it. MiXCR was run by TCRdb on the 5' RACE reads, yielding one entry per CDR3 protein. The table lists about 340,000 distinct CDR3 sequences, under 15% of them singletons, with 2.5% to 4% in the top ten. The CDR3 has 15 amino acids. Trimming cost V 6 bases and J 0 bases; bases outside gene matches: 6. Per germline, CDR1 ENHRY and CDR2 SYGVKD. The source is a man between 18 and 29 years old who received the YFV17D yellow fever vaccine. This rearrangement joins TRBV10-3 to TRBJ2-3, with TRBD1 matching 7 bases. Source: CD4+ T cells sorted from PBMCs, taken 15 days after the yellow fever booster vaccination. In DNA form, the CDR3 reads TGTGCCATCAGCGATACAGGGGATAGCACAGATACGCAGTATTTT. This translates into CAISDTGDSTDTQYF.